This T cell receptor beta chain was recovered during a study of sequential checkpoint blockade in melanoma. Study at large: Both treatment sequences were followed by maintenance nivolumab.

TCRdb's copy holds only in-frame clones and misses some; the assay was immunoSEQ multiplex PCR. Among 15,000 to 20,000 clones listed, 67% were seen once. Stated treatment: randomized to nivolumab then ipilimumab (arm A) or the reverse (arm B). The V and J ends lost 0 bases and 0 bases, in that order; junction bases with no gene match: 2. Germline CDR1 reads SGDLS; CDR2 reads YYNGEE. The CDR3 spans 15 residues. The V call is TRBV9, the J call TRBJ2-7; TRBD1 matches 8 bases. The sequence was collected from a human donor with melanoma. The starting material was CD8+ T cells sorted from blood (inferred from file names), obtained from a patient given nivolumab and ipilimumab in sequence. The CDR3 protein is CASSVGQGPSYEQYF. The CDR3 region has the DNA TGTGCCAGCAGCGTAGGACAGGGGCCCTCCTACGAGCAGTACTTC.